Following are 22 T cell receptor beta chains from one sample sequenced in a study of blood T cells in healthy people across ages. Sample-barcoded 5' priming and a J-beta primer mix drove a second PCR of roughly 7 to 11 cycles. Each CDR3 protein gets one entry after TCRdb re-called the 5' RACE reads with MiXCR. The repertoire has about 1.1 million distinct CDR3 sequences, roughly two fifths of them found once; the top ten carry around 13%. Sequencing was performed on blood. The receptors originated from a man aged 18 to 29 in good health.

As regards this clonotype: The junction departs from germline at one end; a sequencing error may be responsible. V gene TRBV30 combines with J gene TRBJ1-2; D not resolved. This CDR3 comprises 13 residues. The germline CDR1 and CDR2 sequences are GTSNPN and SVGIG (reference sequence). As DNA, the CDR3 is TGTGCCTGGAGTTTACAGAGCAACTATGGCTGCACCTTC. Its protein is CAWSLQSNYGCTF.

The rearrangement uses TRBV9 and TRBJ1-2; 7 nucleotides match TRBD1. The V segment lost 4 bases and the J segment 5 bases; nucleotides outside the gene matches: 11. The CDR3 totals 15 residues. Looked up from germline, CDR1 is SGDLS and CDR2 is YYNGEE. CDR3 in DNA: TGTGCCAGCAGCTCCTTCAGGGGGTACGCATATGGCTACACCTTC. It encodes CASSSFRGYAYGYTF.

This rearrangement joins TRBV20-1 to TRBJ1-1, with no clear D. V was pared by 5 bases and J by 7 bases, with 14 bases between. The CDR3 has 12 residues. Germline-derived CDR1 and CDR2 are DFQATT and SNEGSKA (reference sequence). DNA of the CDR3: TGCAGTGCTGGAGGTGGAAGTATTGAAGCTTTCTTT. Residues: CSAGGGSIEAFF.

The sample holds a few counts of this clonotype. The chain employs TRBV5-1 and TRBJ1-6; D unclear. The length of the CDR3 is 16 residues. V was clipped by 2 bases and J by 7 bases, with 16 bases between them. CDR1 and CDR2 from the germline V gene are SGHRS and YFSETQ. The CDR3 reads CASSFGWGSVNSPLHF. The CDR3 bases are TGCGCCAGCAGCTTTGGGTGGGGAAGTGTGAATTCACCCCTCCACTTT.

The CDR3 DNA sequence: TGTGCCACGCGGGACAGGGAAAATGAAAAACTGTTTTTT. It encodes CATRDRENEKLFF. The chain recombines TRBV10-3 with TRBJ1-4; 9 bases are a match to TRBD1. The trim removed 10 bases at V and 5 bases at J, leaving 5 bases unmatched. There are 13 residues in the CDR3. Germline V lookup: CDR1 ENHRY, CDR2 SYGVKD.

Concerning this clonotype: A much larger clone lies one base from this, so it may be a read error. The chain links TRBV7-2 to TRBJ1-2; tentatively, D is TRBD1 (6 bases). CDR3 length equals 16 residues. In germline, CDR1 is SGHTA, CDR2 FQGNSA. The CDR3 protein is CAGSLAGQRPYYGYTF. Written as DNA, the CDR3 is TGTGCCGGCAGCTTAGCCGGACAGAGACCCTACTATGGCTACACCTTC.

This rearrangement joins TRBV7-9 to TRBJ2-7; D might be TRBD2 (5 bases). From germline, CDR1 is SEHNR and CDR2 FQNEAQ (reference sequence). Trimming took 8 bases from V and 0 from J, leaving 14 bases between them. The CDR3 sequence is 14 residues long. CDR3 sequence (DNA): TGTGCCAGCTCCGGGATACTAAACTCCTACGAGCAGTACTTC. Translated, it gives CASSGILNSYEQYF.

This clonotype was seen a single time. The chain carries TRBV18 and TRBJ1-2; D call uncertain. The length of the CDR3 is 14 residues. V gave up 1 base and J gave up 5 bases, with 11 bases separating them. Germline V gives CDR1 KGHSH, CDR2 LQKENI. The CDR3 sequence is CASSPQRAQYGYTF. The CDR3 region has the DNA TGTGCCAGCTCACCACAACGGGCCCAATATGGCTACACCTTC.

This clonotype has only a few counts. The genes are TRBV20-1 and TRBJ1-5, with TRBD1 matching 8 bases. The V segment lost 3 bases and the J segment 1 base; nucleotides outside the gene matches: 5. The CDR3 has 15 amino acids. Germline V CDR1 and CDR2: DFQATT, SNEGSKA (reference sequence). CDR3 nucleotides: TGCAGTGCTAGTGGAACAGGGGGGAGCAATCAGCCCCAGCATTTT. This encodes CSASGTGGSNQPQHF.

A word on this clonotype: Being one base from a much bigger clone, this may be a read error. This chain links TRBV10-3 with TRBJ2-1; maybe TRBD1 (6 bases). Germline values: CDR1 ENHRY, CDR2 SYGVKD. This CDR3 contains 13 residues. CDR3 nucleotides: TGTGCCATCATGCAGGGGTCCTACAAGGAGCAGTTCTTC. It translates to CAIMQGSYKEQFF.

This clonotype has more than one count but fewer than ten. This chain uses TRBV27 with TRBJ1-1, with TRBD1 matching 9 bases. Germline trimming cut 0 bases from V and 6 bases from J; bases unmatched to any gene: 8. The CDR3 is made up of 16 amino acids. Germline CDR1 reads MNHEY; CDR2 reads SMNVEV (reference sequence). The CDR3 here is CASSLSGWDRVAEAFF. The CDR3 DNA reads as TGTGCCAGCAGTTTATCGGGTTGGGACAGGGTTGCTGAAGCTTTCTTT.

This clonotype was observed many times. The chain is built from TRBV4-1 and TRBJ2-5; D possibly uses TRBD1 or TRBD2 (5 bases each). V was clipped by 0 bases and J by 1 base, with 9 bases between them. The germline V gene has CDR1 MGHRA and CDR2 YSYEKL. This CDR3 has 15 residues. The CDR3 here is CASSQDLGVQETQYF. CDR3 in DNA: TGCGCCAGCAGCCAAGATCTGGGGGTCCAAGAGACCCAGTACTTC.

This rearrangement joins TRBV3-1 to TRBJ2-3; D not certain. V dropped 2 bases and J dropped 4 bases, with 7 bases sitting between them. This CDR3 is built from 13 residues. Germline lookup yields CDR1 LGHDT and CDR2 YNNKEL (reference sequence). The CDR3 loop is CASSQYLADTQYF. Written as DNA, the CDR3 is TGTGCCAGCAGCCAATACCTGGCAGATACGCAGTATTTT.

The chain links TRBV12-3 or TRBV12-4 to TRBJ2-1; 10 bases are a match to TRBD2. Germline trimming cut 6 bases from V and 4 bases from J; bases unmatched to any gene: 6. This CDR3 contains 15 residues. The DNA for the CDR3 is TGTGCCAGCAGCCGGGAGCGGGGGGGGTACAATGAGCAGTTCTTC. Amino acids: CASSRERGGYNEQFF.

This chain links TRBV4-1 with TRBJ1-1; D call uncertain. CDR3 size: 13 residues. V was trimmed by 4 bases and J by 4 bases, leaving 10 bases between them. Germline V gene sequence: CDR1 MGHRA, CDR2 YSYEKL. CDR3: CASSLTKSTEAFF. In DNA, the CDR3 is TGCGCCAGCAGCCTGACAAAAAGCACTGAAGCTTTCTTT.

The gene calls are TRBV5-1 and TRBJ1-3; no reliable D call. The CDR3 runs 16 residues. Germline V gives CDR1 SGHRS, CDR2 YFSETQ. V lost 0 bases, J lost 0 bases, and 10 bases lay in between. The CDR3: CASSLEQTSSGNTIYF. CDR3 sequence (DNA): TGCGCCAGCAGCTTGGAACAGACTAGCTCTGGAAACACCATATATTTT.

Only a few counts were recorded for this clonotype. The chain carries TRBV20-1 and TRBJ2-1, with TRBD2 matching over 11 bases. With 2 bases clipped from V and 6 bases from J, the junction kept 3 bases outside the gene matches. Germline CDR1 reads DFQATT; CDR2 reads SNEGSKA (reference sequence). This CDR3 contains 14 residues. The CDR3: CSARRGTSGNEQFF. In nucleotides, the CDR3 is TGCAGTGCTAGACGCGGGACTAGCGGCAATGAGCAGTTCTTC.

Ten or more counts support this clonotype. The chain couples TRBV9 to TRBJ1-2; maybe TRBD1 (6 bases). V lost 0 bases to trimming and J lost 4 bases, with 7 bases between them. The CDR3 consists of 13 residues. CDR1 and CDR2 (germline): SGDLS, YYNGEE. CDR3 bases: TGTGCCAGCAGCGTAGCACAGGGCTATGGCTACACCTTC. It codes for CASSVAQGYGYTF.

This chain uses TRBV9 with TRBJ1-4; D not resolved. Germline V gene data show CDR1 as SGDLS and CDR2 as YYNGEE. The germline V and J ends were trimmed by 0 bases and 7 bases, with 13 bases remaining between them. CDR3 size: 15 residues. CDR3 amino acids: CASSVATGTGEKLFF. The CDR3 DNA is TGTGCCAGCAGCGTAGCTACCGGCACTGGTGAAAAACTGTTTTTT.

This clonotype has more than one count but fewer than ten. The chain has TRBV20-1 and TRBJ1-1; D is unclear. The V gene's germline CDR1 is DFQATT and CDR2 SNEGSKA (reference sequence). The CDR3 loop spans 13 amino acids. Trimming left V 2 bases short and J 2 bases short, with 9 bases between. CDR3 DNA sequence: TGCAGTGCTAGATGGCCCTCTAACACTGAAGCTTTCTTT. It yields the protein CSARWPSNTEAFF.

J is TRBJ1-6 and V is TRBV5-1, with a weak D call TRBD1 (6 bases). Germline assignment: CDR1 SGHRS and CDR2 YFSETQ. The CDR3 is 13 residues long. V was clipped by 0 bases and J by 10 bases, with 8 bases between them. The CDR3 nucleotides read TGCGCCAGCAGCTTGGAGGGGGACTCACCCCTCCACTTT. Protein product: CASSLEGDSPLHF.

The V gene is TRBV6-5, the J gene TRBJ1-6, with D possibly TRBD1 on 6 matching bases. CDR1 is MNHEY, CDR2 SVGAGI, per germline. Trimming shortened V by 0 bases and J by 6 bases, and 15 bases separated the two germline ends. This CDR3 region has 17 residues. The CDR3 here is CASSYSQGGIGNSPLHF. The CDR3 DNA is TGTGCCAGCAGTTACTCACAGGGAGGCATCGGTAATTCACCCCTCCACTTT.